The clone carrying this T cell receptor (beta chain) was observed at least ten times. What it binds is unknown. These data come from a study of sequential checkpoint blockade in melanoma. Overall study context: First-line arms were nivolumab then ipilimumab, or the reverse, randomized 1:1.

The treatment: randomized to nivolumab then ipilimumab (arm A) or the reverse (arm B). Some clones are missing from TCRdb's copy, which holds only in-frame ones; the method was immunoSEQ multiplex PCR. This sample has about 12,000 clones; approximately 27% occur once, and the top ten carry roughly a fifth. CDR1 and CDR2 (germline): SGHNT, YENEEA. The trim removed 1 base at V and 10 bases at J, leaving 5 bases unmatched. This CDR3 is built from 14 residues. General observations from the study: For nivolumab-first patients, baseline tumor clonality was associated with response.

The source material was tumor tissue (inferred from file names), sampled from a patient given nivolumab and ipilimumab in sequence. This sequence originates from a human donor with melanoma. This rearrangement joins TRBV11-3 to TRBJ2-3; 10 nucleotides line up with TRBD2. In nucleotides, the CDR3 is TGTGCCAGCAGCTTAGGCCTAGCGGGGGCTGCGCAGTATTTT. Translation: CASSLGLAGAAQYF.